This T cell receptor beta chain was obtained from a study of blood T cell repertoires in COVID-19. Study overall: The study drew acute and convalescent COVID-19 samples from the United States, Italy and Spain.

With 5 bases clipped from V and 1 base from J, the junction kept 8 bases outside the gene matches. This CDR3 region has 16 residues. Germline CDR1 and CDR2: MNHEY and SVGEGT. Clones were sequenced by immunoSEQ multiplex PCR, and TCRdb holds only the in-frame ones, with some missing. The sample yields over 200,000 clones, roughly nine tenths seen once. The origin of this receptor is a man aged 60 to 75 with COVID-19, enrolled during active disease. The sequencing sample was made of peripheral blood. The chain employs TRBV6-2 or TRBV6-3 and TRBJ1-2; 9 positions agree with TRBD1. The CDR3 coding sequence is TGTGCCAGCAGTCACACCGGGACAGGGAATAACTATGGCTACACCTTC. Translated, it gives CASSHTGTGNNYGYTF.